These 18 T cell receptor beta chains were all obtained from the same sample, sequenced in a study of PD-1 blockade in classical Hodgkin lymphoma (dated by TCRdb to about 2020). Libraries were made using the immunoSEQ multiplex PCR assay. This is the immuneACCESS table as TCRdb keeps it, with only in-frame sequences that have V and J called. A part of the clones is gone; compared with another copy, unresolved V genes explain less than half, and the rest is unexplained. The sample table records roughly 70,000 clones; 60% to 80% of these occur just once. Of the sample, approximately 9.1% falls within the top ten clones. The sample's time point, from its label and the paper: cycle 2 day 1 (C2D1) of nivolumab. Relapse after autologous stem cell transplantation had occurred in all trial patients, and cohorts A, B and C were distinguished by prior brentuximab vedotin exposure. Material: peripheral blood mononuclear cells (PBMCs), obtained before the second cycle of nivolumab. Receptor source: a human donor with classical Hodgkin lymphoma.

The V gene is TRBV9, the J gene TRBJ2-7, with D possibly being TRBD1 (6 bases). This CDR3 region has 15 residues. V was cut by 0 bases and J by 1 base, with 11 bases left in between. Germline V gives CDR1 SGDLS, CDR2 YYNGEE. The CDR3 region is CASSVGQGKSYEQYF. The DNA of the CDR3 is TGTGCCAGCAGCGTAGGGCAGGGGAAATCCTACGAGCAGTACTTC.

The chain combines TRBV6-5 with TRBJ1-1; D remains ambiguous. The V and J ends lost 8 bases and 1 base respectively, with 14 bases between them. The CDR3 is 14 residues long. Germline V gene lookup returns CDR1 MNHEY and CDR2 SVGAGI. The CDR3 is CASQSGWGNTEAFF. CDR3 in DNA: TGTGCCAGCCAATCGGGCTGGGGGAACACTGAAGCTTTCTTT.

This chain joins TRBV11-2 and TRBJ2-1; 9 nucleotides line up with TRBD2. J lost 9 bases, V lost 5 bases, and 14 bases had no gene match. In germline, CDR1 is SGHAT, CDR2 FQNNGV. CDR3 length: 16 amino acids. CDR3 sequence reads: CASSVNSGTSRGEQFF. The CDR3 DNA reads TGTGCCAGCAGCGTAAATTCCGGGACTAGCAGGGGTGAGCAGTTCTTC.

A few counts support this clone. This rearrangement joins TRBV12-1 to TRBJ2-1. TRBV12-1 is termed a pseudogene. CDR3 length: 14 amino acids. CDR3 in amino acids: CASSFGRPNNEQFF. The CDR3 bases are TGTGCCAGCAGCTTTGGACGGCCTAACAATGAGCAGTTCTTC.

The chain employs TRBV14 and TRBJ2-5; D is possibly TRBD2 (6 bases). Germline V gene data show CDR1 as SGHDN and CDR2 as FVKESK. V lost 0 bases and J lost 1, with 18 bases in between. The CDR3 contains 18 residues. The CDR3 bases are TGTGCCAGCAGCCAAGATTGGAGGGGACTTAGTTCCCAAGAGACCCAGTACTTC. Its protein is CASSQDWRGLSSQETQYF.

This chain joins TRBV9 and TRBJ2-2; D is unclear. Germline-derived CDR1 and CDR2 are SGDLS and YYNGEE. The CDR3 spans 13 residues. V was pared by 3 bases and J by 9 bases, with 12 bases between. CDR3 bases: TGTGCCAGCAGCGGGGCTGCCTTGAGGGAGCTGTTTTTT. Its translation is CASSGAALRELFF.

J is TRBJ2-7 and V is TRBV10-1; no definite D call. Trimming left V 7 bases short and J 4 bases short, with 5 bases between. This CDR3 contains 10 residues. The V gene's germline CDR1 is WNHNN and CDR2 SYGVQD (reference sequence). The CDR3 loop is CASKVYEQYF. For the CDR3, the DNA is TGCGCCAGCAAAGTTTACGAGCAGTACTTC.

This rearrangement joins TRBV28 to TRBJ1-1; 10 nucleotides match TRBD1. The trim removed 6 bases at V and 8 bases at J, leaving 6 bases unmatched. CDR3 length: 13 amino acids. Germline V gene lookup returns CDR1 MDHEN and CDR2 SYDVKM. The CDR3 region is CASRRQGATEAFF. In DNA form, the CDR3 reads TGTGCCAGCAGACGACAGGGGGCCACCGAAGCTTTCTTT.

This CDR3 reads CASSIDLRGAYGYTF. The CDR3 DNA reads TGTGCCAGTAGTATAGATCTTCGAGGGGCCTATGGCTACACCTTC. V usage is TRBV19 and J usage is TRBJ1-2; maybe TRBD1 (5 bases). The V and J ends lost 0 bases and 4 bases respectively, with 12 bases between them. Germline V CDR1 and CDR2: LNHDA, SQIVND (reference sequence). The CDR3 contains 15 residues.

For the CDR3, the DNA is TGTGCCAGCAGCATTCTTAGCGTGGGCCCCTACAATGAGCAGTTCTTC. This encodes CASSILSVGPYNEQFF. The V and J genes are TRBV11-2 and TRBJ2-1; a possible D gene is TRBD2 (5 bases). CDR3 size: 16 residues. Germline-derived CDR1 and CDR2 are SGHAT and FQNNGV. V dropped 5 bases and J dropped 2 bases, with 16 bases sitting between them. Together with reference TRBV11-2 and TRBJ2-1, the CDR3 gives the full variable domain: EAGVAQSPRYKIIEKRQSVAFWCNPISGHATLYWYQQILGQGPKLLIQFQNNGVVDDSQLPKDRFSAERLKGVDSTLKIQPAKLEDSAVYLCASSILSVGPYNEQFFGPGTRLTVL.

Here the CDR3 reads CAVGNRGPSGNTIYF. In DNA form, the CDR3 reads TGTGCCGTGGGTAACCGTGGTCCCTCTGGAAACACCATATATTTT. The V gene is TRBV6-5, the J gene TRBJ1-3; no reliable D call. With 11 bases removed from V and 0 bases from J, the gap between germline ends came to 17 bases. Per the germline V gene, CDR1 is MNHEY and CDR2 is SVGAGI. This CDR3 has 15 residues.

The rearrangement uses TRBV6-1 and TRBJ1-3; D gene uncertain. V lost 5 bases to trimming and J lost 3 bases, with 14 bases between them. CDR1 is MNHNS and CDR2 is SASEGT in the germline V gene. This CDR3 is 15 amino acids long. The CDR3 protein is CASSLEMAYGNTIYF. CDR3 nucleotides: TGTGCCAGCAGTCTTGAGATGGCGTATGGAAACACCATATATTTT.

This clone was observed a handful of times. The CDR3 protein is CAWSVQMGQVYTF. The CDR3 DNA sequence: TGTGCCTGGAGTGTACAGATGGGGCAGGTCTACACCTTC. This rearrangement joins TRBV30 to TRBJ1-2, with D perhaps matching TRBD1 (5 bases). The ends were cut back, 0 bases at V and 10 bases at J, with 15 bases in the middle. The CDR3 sequence is 13 residues long. The germline V gene has CDR1 GTSNPN and CDR2 SVGIG (reference sequence).

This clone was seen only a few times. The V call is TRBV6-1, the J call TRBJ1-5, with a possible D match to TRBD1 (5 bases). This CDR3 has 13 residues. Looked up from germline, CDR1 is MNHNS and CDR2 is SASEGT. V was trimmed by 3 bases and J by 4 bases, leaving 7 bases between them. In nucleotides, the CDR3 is TGTGCCAGCAGTGAGGGGGGGAATCAGCCCCAGCATTTT. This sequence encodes CASSEGGNQPQHF.

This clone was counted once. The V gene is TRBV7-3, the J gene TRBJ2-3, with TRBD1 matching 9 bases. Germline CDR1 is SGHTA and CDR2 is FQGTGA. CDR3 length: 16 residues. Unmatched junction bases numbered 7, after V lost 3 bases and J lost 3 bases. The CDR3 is CASSFPTGGATDTQYF. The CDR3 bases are TGTGCCAGCAGCTTTCCCACAGGGGGCGCAACAGATACGCAGTATTTT.

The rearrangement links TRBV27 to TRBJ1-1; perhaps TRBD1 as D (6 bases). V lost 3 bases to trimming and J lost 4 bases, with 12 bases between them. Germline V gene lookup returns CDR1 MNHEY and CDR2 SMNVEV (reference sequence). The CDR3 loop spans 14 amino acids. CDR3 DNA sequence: TGTGCCAGCAGTTTTTGGGGGGCGGGCACTGAAGCTTTCTTT. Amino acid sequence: CASSFWGAGTEAFF.

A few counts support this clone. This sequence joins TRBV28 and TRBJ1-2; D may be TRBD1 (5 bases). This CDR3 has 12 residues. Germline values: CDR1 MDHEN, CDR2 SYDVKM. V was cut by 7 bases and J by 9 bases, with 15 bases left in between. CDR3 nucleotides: TGTGCCAGCACTCTACCGAAGGGGAGCTACACCTTC. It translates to CASTLPKGSYTF.

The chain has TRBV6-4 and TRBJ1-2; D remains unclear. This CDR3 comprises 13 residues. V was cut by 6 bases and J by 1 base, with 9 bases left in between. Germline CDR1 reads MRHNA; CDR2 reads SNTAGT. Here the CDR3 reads CASSLGYNYGYTF. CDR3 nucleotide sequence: TGTGCCAGCAGCCTAGGTTATAACTATGGCTACACCTTC.